This T cell receptor beta chain is from a study of identical twins. Study findings and constraints: Twins' surplus sharing was weaker for beta out-of-frame sequences. Analyses of zero insertions could be partly confounded by invariant MAIT and iNKT cells. Insertions were reduced in abundant cord blood beta clonotypes but not in memory repertoires.

Germline V gene lookup returns CDR1 SGHDT and CDR2 YYEEEE. The CDR3 runs 17 residues. J was trimmed by 0 bases and V by 4 bases; bases with no gene match: 6. In the case of this clonotype: No antigen is known for it.

TCRdb re-called the 5' RACE reads with MiXCR, one entry per CDR3 protein. The sample lists around 1.7 million distinct CDR3 sequences; about 31% were seen once. Sequences were obtained from cord blood. The rearrangement links TRBV5-6 to TRBJ2-1, with 11 positions matching TRBD2. The TCR originated in a newborn girl in good health. CDR3: CASSVPGLAVSYNEQFF. The CDR3 region has the DNA TGTGCCAGCAGCGTCCCGGGACTAGCGGTCTCCTACAATGAGCAGTTCTTC.